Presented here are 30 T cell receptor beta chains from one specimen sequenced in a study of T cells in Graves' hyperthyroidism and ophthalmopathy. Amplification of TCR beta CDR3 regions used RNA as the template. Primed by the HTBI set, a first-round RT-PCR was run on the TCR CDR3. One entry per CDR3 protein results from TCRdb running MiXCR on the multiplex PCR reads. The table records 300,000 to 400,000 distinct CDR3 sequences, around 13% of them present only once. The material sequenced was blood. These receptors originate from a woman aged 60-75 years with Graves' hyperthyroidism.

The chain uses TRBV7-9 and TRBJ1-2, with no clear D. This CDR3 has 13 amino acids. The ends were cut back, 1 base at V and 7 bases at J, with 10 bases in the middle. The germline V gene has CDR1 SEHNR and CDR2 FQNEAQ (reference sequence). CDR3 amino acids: CASSLVADTGYTF. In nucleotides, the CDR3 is TGTGCCAGCAGCTTAGTGGCAGATACTGGCTACACCTTC.

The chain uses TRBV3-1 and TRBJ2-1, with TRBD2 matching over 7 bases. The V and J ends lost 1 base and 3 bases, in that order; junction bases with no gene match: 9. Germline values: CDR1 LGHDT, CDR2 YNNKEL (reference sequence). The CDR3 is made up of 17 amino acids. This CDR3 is CASSQAPGTTIYNEQFF. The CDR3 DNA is TGTGCCAGCAGCCAAGCACCCGGGACTACTATCTACAATGAGCAGTTCTTC.

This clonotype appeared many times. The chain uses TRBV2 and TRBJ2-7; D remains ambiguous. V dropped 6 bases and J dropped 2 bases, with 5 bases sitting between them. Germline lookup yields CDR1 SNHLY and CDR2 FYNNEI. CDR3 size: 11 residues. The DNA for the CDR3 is TGTGCCAGCAGGGCCACCTACGAGCAGTACTTC. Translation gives CASRATYEQYF.

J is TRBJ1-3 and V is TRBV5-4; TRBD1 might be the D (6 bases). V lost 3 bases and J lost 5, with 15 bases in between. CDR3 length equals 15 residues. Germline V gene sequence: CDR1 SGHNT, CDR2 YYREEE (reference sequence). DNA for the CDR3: TGTGCCAGCAGCTCAATTGGGGGACAAAGAAACACCATATATTTT. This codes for CASSSIGGQRNTIYF.

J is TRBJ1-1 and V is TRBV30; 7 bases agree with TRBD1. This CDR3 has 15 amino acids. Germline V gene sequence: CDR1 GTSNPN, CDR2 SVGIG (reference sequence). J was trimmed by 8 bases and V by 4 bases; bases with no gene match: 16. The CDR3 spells CAWTTGAHSDSEAFF. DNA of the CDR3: TGTGCCTGGACCACAGGGGCCCACAGTGATTCCGAAGCTTTCTTT.

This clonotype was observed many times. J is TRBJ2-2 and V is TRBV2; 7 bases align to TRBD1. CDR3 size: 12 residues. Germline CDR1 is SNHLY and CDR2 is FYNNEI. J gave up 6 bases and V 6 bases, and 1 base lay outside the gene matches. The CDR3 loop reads CASRQGAGELFF. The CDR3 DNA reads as TGTGCCAGCAGGCAGGGGGCCGGGGAGCTGTTTTTT.

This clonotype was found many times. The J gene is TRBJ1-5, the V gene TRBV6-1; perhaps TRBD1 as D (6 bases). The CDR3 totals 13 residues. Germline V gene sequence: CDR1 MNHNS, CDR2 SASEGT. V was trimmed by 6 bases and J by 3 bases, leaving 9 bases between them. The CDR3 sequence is CASRGGTNQPQHF. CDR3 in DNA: TGTGCCAGCAGAGGGGGTACCAATCAGCCCCAGCATTTT.

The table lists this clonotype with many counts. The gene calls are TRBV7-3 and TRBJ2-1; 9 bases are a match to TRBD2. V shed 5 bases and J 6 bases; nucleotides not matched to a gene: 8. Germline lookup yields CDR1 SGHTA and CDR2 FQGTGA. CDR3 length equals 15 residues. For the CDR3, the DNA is TGTGCCAGCAGCCGGGGACTAGCTGGTCTCAATGAGCAGTTCTTC. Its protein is CASSRGLAGLNEQFF.

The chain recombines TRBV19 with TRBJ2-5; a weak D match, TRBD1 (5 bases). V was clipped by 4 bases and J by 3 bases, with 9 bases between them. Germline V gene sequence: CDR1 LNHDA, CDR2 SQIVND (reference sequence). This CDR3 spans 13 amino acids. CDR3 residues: CASSRAREETQYF. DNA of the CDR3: TGTGCCAGTAGTAGAGCCAGGGAAGAGACCCAGTACTTC.

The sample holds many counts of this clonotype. CDR3 loop: CASSLGPGQGKEETQYF. The CDR3, as DNA: TGTGCCAGCAGCTTAGGACCGGGGCAGGGGAAAGAAGAGACCCAGTACTTC. The chain is built from TRBV7-9 and TRBJ2-5, with TRBD1 as a possible D gene (6 bases). Trimming shortened V by 1 base and J by 3 bases, and 18 bases separated the two germline ends. The CDR3 is made up of 17 amino acids. Germline V gene sequence: CDR1 SEHNR, CDR2 FQNEAQ (reference sequence).

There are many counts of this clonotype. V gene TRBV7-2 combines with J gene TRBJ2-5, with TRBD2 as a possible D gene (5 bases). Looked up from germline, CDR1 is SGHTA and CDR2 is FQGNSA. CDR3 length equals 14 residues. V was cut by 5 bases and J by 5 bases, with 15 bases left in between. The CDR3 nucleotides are TGTGCCAGCAGCCTGAGACTATTGCAGGAGACCCAGTACTTC. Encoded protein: CASSLRLLQETQYF.

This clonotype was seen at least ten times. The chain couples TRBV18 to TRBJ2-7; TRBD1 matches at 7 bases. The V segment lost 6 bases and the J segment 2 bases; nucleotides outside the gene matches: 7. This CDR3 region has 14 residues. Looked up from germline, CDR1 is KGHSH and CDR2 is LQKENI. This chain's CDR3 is CASSKDRIPYEQYF. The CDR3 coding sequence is TGTGCCAGCTCCAAGGACAGGATACCCTACGAGCAGTACTTC.

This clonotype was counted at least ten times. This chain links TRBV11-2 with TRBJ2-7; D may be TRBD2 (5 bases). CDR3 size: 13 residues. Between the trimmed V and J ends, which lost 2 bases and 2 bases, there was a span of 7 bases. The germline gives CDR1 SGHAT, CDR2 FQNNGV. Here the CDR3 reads CASSLSGTYEQYF. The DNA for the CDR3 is TGTGCCAGCAGCTTAAGCGGTACCTACGAGCAGTACTTC.

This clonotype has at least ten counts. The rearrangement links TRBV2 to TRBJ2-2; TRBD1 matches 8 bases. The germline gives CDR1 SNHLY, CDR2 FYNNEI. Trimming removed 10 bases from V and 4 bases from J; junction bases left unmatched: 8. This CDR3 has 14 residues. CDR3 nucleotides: TGTGCCATAGTCAGGGGGCTTCGCACCGGGGAGCTGTTTTTT. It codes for CAIVRGLRTGELFF.

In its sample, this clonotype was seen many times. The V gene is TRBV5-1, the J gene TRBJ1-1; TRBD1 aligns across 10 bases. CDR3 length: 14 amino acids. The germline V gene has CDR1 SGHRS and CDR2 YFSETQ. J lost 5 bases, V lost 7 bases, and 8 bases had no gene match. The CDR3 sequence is CASSGGTGVTEAFF. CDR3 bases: TGCGCCAGCTCCGGGGGGACAGGGGTTACTGAAGCTTTCTTT.

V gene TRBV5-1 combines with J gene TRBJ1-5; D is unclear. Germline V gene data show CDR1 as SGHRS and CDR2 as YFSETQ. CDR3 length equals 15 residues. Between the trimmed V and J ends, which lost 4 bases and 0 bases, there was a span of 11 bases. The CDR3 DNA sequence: TGCGCCAGCAGCATGATGGGTAATAGCAATCAGCCCCAGCATTTT. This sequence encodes CASSMMGNSNQPQHF. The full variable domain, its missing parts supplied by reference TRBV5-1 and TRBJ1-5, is KAGVTQTPRYLIKTRGQQVTLSCSPISGHRSVSWYQQTPGQGLQFLFEYFSETQRNKGNFPGRFSGRQFSNSRSEMNVSTLELGDSALYLCASSMMGNSNQPQHFGDGTRLSIL.

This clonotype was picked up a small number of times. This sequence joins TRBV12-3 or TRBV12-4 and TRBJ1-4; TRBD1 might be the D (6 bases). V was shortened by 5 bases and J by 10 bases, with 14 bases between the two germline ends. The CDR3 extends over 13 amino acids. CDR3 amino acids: CASSKDRGGKLFF. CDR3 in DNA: TGTGCCAGCAGTAAGGATAGGGGGGGAAAACTGTTTTTT.

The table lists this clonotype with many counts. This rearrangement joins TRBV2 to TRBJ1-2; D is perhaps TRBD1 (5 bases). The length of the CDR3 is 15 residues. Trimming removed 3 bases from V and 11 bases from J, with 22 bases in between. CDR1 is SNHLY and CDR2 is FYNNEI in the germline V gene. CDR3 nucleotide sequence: TGTGCCAGCAGTGAGATTGCAGGGCTGGGGAGCGGGTACACCTTC. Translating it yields CASSEIAGLGSGYTF.

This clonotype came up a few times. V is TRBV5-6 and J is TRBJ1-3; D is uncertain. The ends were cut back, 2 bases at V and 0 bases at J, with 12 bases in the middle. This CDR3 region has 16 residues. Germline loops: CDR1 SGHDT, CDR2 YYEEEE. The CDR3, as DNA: TGTGCCAGCAGCTTTCGGGGAAGCCCCTCTGGAAACACCATATATTTT. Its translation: CASSFRGSPSGNTIYF.

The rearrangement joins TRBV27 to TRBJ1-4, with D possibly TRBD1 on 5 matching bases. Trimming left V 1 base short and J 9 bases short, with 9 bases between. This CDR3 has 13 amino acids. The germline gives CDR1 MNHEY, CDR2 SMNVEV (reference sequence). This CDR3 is CASSLYPGQKLFF. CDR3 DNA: TGTGCCAGCAGTTTATACCCGGGGCAAAAACTGTTTTTT.

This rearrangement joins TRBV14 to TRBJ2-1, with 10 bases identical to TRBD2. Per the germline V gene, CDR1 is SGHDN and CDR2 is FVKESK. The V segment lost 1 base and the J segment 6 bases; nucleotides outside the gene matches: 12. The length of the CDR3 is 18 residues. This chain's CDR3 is CASSQGSTWASGSNEQFF. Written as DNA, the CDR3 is TGTGCCAGCAGCCAAGGGTCCACCTGGGCTAGCGGGAGCAATGAGCAGTTCTTC.

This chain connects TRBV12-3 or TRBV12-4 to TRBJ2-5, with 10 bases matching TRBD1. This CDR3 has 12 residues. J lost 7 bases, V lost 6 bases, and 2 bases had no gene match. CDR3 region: CASSGTGATQYF. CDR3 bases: TGTGCCAGCAGCGGGACAGGGGCGACCCAGTACTTC.

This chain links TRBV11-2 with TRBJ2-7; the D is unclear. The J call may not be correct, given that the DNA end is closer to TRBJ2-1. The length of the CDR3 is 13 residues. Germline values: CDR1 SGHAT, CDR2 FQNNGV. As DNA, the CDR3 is TGTGCCAGCAGACCCCCTTCCACCTACGAGCAGTTCTTC. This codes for CASRPPSTYEQFF.

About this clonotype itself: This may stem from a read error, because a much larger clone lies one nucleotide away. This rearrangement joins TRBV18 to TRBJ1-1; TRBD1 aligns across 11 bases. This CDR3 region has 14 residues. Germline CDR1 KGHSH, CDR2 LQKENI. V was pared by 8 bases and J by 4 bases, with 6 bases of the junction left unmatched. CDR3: CASPRDRGSTEAFF. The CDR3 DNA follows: TGTGCCAGCCCACGGGACAGGGGGAGCACTGAAGCTTTCTTT.

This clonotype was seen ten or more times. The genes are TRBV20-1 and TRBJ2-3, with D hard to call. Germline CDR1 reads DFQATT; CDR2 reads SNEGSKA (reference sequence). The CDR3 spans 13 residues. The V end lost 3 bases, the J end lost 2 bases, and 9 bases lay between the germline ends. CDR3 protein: CSASEPNTDTQYF. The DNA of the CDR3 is TGCAGTGCTAGTGAACCCAACACAGATACGCAGTATTTT.

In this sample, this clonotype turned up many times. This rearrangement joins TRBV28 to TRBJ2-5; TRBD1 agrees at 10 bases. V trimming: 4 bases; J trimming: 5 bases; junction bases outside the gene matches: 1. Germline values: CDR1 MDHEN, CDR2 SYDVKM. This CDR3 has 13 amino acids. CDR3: CASSSGQGETQYF. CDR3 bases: TGTGCCAGCAGTTCGGGACAGGGGGAGACCCAGTACTTC.

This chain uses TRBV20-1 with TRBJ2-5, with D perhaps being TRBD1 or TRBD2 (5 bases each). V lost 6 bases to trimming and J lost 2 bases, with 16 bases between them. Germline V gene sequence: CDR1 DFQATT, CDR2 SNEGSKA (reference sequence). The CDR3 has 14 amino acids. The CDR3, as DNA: TGCAGTGCCAGCACTGGGACGGAACAAGAGACCCAGTACTTC. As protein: CSASTGTEQETQYF.

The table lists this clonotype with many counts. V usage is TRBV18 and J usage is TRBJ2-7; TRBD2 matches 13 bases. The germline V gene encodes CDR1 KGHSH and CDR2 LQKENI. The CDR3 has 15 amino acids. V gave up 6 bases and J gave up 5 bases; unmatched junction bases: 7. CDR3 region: CASSRTSGSSDEQYF. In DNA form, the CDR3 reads TGTGCCAGCTCCCGGACTAGCGGGAGTTCCGACGAGCAGTACTTC.

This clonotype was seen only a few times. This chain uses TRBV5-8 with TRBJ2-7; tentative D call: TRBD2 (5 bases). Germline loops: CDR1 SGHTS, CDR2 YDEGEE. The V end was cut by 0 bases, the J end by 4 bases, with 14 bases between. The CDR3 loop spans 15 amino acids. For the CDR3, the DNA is TGTGCCAGCAGCTTGGTAGCAAATAGCGCTTACGAGCAGTACTTC. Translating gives CASSLVANSAYEQYF.

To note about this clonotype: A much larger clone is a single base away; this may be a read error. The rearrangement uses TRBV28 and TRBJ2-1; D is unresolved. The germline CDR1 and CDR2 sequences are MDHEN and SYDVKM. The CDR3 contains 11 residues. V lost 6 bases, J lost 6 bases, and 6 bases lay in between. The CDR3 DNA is TGTGCCAGCAGCAAGTGCAATGAGCAGTTCTTC. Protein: CASSKCNEQFF.